Listed here are 22 T cell receptor beta chains from one sample, sequenced in a study of somatic mutations in cytotoxic T cells in rheumatoid arthritis. Only in-frame clones appear in the TCRdb table, and some are missing; sequencing was by immunoSEQ multiplex PCR. The sample holds approximately 11,000 clones, around 70% seen once. The source material was CD8+ T cells sorted from blood. The source is a man aged 70-80 years in good health.

This clone was seen only a few times. The chain carries TRBV9 and TRBJ2-1; D is unresolved. There are 11 residues in the CDR3. The germline V gene encodes CDR1 SGDLS and CDR2 YYNGEE. V lost 3 bases, J lost 6 bases, and 4 bases lay in between. CDR3 DNA: TGTGCCAGCAGCGCGGGCAATGAGCAGTTCTTC. It translates to CASSAGNEQFF.

The V and J genes are TRBV10-3 and TRBJ2-1; D perhaps matches TRBD1 (6 bases). Between the trimmed V and J ends, which lost 3 bases and 5 bases, there was a span of 14 bases. The CDR3 covers 15 residues. Germline CDR1 and CDR2: ENHRY and SYGVKD. CDR3 region: CAISETGQGNNEQFF. The CDR3 DNA follows: TGTGCCATCAGTGAAACGGGGCAGGGGAACAATGAGCAGTTCTTC.

The rearrangement uses TRBV11-3 and TRBJ2-3, with 14 positions matching TRBD2. There are 19 residues in the CDR3. Germline CDR1 SGHNT, CDR2 YENEEA. The ends lost 4 bases at V and 2 bases at J; junction bases unmatched: 11. CDR3 bases: TGTGCCAGCAGCTCCTCGGGACTAGCGGGGGTCATAGACACAGATACGCAGTATTTT. This encodes CASSSSGLAGVIDTDTQYF.

The genes are TRBV4-3 and TRBJ2-1, with 9 nucleotides matching TRBD1. The ends lost 0 bases at V and 7 bases at J; junction bases unmatched: 7. The CDR3 covers 16 residues. CDR1 LGHNA and CDR2 YSLEER come from the germline V gene. The CDR3 sequence is CASSQDPGQGGNEQFF. CDR3 bases: TGCGCCAGCAGCCAAGATCCGGGACAGGGTGGGAATGAGCAGTTCTTC.

This chain joins TRBV4-1 and TRBJ2-2; D may be TRBD1 (7 bases). This CDR3 is built from 16 residues. The V gene's germline CDR1 is MGHRA and CDR2 YSYEKL. The V and J ends lost 6 bases and 2 bases respectively, with 16 bases between them. Here the CDR3 DNA reads TGCGCCAGCAGACCCGGAGGGGGCAGTAACACCGGGGAGCTGTTTTTT. This sequence encodes CASRPGGGSNTGELFF.

The V call is TRBV13, the J call TRBJ1-1, with D perhaps matching TRBD1 (6 bases). V lost 6 bases to trimming and J lost 1 base, with 12 bases between them. CDR1 PRHDT and CDR2 FYEKMQ come from the germline V gene (reference sequence). CDR3 size: 14 residues. CDR3 loop: CASRNDRTNTEAFF. The CDR3 bases are TGTGCCAGCAGGAACGACAGGACGAACACTGAAGCTTTCTTT. The full variable domain, in which reference TRBV13 and TRBJ1-1 provide the parts outside the CDR3, is AAGVIQSPRHLIKEKRETATLKCYPIPRHDTVYWYQQGPGQDPQFLISFYEKMQSDKGSIPDRFSAQQFSDYHSELNMSSLELGDSALYFCASRNDRTNTEAFFGQGTRLTVV.

The V gene is TRBV25-1, the J gene TRBJ1-2; 7 nucleotides align to TRBD1. The CDR3 totals 12 residues. The V gene's germline CDR1 is MGHDK and CDR2 SYGVNS. The CDR3 bases are TGTGCAACGCGAGGGGGCGGGTATGGCTACACCTTC. Translated, it gives CATRGGGYGYTF.

This sequence joins TRBV2 and TRBJ2-7; TRBD1 matches at 9 bases. The germline CDR1 and CDR2 sequences are SNHLY and FYNNEI. This CDR3 has 17 amino acids. The V segment lost 7 bases and the J segment 5 bases; nucleotides outside the gene matches: 18. In DNA, the CDR3 is TGTGCCAGCATGGGACAGGGAGGTCGGGGGATCGGTAACGAGCAGTACTTC. Its protein product is CASMGQGGRGIGNEQYF.

The chain links TRBV11-2 to TRBJ2-2; D may match TRBD1 or TRBD2 (5 bases each). The V end was cut by 2 bases, the J end by 3 bases, with 13 bases between. Germline V lookup: CDR1 SGHAT, CDR2 FQNNGV. The CDR3 covers 16 residues. The CDR3 bases are TGTGCCAGCAGCTTAACCCCGGGACCGCACACCGGGGAGCTGTTTTTT. Encoded protein: CASSLTPGPHTGELFF.

V is TRBV7-2 and J is TRBJ1-5; TRBD1 agrees at 7 bases. This CDR3 has 17 amino acids. The germline V gene encodes CDR1 SGHTA and CDR2 FQGNSA. Trimming at V came to 1 base and at J to 3 bases, leaving 9 bases not matched to a gene. CDR3 amino acids: CASSLEPGTAINQPQHF. In DNA form, the CDR3 reads TGTGCCAGCAGCTTAGAACCCGGGACAGCCATCAATCAGCCCCAGCATTTT. The variable domain in full, with the rest retrieved from reference TRBV7-2 and TRBJ1-5, is GAGVSQSPSNKVTEKGKDVELRCDPISGHTALYWYRQSLGQGLEFLIYFQGNSAPDKSGLPSDRFSAERTGGSVSTLTIQRTQQEDSAVYLCASSLEPGTAINQPQHFGDGTRLSIL.

The chain links TRBV7-2 to TRBJ2-7; tentative D call: TRBD2 (5 bases). The CDR3 totals 16 residues. V gave up 1 base and J gave up 3 bases, with 16 bases separating them. CDR1 and CDR2 from the germline V gene are SGHTA and FQGNSA. The CDR3 region has the DNA TGTGCCAGCAGCTTAGGATACTTGGGCGGGTTCTACGAGCAGTACTTC. It is translated as CASSLGYLGGFYEQYF.

Only one count was recorded for this clone. The chain recombines TRBV10-1 with TRBJ2-5; TRBD2 might be the D (5 bases). The germline CDR1 and CDR2 sequences are WNHNN and SYGVQD (reference sequence). Trimming removed 3 bases at V and 1 base at J, with 15 bases between. The CDR3 consists of 16 residues. In DNA form, the CDR3 reads TGCGCCAGCAGTGAAGGGTCCCCGGGGTTCCAAGAGACCCAGTACTTC. Its protein is CASSEGSPGFQETQYF.

This chain links TRBV6-4 with TRBJ2-1, with 12 positions matching TRBD2. The CDR3 has 15 residues. CDR1 and CDR2 (germline): MRHNA, SNTAGT. V lost 6 bases to trimming and J lost 7 bases; unmatched junction nucleotides: 7. CDR3 protein: CASSPTSGGINEQFF. The CDR3 nucleotides read TGTGCCAGCAGCCCGACTAGCGGGGGAATAAATGAGCAGTTCTTC.

The chain carries TRBV5-6 and TRBJ1-2, with TRBD1 matching 7 bases. The CDR3 totals 13 residues. Germline values: CDR1 SGHDT, CDR2 YYEEEE. V was pared by 4 bases and J by 3 bases, with 3 bases of the junction left unmatched. CDR3 DNA sequence: TGTGCCAGCAGCACTACAGGGGACTATGGCTACACCTTC. Translation gives CASSTTGDYGYTF. The whole variable domain, remainder taken from reference TRBV5-6 and TRBJ1-2, is DAGVTQSPTHLIKTRGQQVTLRCSPKSGHDTVSWYQQALGQGPQFIFQYYEEEERQRGNFPDRFSGHQFPNYSSELNVNALLLGDSALYLCASSTTGDYGYTFGSGTRLTVV.

This chain uses TRBV2 with TRBJ2-7; the match to TRBD2 covers 8 bases. V shed 11 bases, J shed 4 bases, and the junction held 16 bases outside the gene matches. Germline V gene lookup returns CDR1 SNHLY and CDR2 FYNNEI. The CDR3 is 15 amino acids. CDR3 loop: CAQNPQREKGYEQYF. CDR3 nucleotide sequence: TGTGCCCAGAATCCCCAGCGGGAGAAAGGTTACGAGCAGTACTTC.

This clone was detected a few times. This chain joins TRBV6-5 and TRBJ2-1; D may be TRBD1 or TRBD2 (6 bases each). V was shortened by 2 bases and J by 7 bases, with 9 bases between the two germline ends. The CDR3 covers 13 residues. CDR1 is MNHEY and CDR2 is SVGAGI in the germline V gene. CDR3 in DNA: TGTGCCAGCAGTTACCGGGGGCGGAATGAGCAGTTCTTC. Its protein is CASSYRGRNEQFF.

This sequence joins TRBV19 and TRBJ1-2, with 10 bases that match TRBD1. CDR3 length: 15 residues. Unmatched junction bases numbered 1, after V lost 3 bases and J lost 0 bases. Germline CDR1 is LNHDA and CDR2 is SQIVND (reference sequence). CDR3 nucleotide sequence: TGTGCCAGTAGTATGGGGACAGGGGCTAACTATGGCTACACCTTC. Protein product: CASSMGTGANYGYTF.

The chain carries TRBV7-9 and TRBJ1-2, with D unclear. V was cut by 5 bases and J by 5 bases, with 15 bases left in between. Germline V lookup: CDR1 SEHNR, CDR2 FQNEAQ (reference sequence). CDR3 length: 14 residues. CDR3 DNA sequence: TGTGCCAGCAGCCTCCCCGGTGGGCAATATGGCTACACCTTC. This translates into CASSLPGGQYGYTF.

The CDR3 DNA is TGTGCCAGCAGTCATTGGACAAGTGGCTACACCTTC. This translates into CASSHWTSGYTF. The chain employs TRBV6-5 and TRBJ1-2, with D possibly TRBD1 on 5 matching bases. The germline gives CDR1 MNHEY, CDR2 SVGAGI. The CDR3 has 12 residues. The V and J ends lost 5 bases and 7 bases respectively, with 11 bases between them.

This chain connects TRBV13 to TRBJ2-7; 8 positions agree with TRBD1. The CDR3 extends over 14 amino acids. V was pared by 4 bases and J by 2 bases, with 4 bases of the junction left unmatched. The germline gives CDR1 PRHDT, CDR2 FYEKMQ (reference sequence). CDR3 sequence: CASSSRQGTYEQYF. CDR3 nucleotide sequence: TGTGCCAGCAGCTCCCGACAGGGGACCTACGAGCAGTACTTC.

The CDR3 is CASSPPAGGETSGSYGYTF. The CDR3 DNA follows: TGTGCCAGCTCACCACCGGCCGGGGGTGAGACTTCGGGTAGCTATGGCTACACCTTC. The rearrangement links TRBV18 to TRBJ1-2; D possibly corresponds to TRBD1 (5 bases). Trimming left V 0 bases short and J 4 bases short, with 24 bases between. Germline values: CDR1 KGHSH, CDR2 LQKENI. This CDR3 spans 19 amino acids.

This chain connects TRBV27 to TRBJ1-6; D might be TRBD1 (5 bases). The ends were cut back, 0 bases at V and 9 bases at J, with 6 bases in the middle. Germline V gene lookup returns CDR1 MNHEY and CDR2 SMNVEV (reference sequence). CDR3 length: 13 amino acids. CDR3 loop: CASSLSGGSPLHF. Written as DNA, the CDR3 is TGTGCCAGCAGTTTATCTGGGGGTTCACCCCTCCACTTT.